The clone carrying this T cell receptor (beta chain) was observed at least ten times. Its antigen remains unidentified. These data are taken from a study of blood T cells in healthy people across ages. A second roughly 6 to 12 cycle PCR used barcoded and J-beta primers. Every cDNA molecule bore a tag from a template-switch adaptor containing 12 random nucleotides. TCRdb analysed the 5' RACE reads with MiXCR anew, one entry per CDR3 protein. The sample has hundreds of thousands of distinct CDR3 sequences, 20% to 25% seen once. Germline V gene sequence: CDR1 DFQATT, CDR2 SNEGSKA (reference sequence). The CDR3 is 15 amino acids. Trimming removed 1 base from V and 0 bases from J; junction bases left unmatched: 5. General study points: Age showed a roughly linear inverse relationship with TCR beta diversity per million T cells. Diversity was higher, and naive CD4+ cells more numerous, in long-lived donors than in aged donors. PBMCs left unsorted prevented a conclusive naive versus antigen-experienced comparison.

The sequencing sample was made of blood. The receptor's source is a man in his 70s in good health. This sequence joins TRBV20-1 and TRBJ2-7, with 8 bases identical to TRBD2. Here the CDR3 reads CSARVAGGVSYEQYF. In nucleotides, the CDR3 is TGCAGTGCTAGAGTGGCGGGAGGCGTCTCCTACGAGCAGTACTTC.